Sequencing of this T cell receptor (beta chain) was carried out in a study of Tregs in tolerant kidney transplant recipients. Study-level results: Nucleotide sequences could not be compared across some patients' samples due to primer changes.

Trimming at V came to 1 base and at J to 6 bases, leaving 6 bases not matched to a gene. Per the germline V gene, CDR1 is SGHDT and CDR2 is YYEEEE. The CDR3 has 15 residues. Using immunoSEQ multiplex PCR, the repertoire was profiled, and TCRdb retains in-frame clones only, with some absent. In the table there are about 83,000 clones, approximately 98% of which are singletons. Notes on this clone: Its antigen is not identified.

The sample was CD4+ T cells from blood, taken before the transplant. The J gene is TRBJ1-2, the V gene TRBV5-6; 10 bases are a match to TRBD1. This clonotype was obtained from a human donor who received a combined kidney and bone marrow transplant. The CDR3 DNA sequence: TGTGCCAGCAGCTTGACGACAGGGGGCAACGATGGCTACACCTTC. Protein product: CASSLTTGGNDGYTF.